These 29 T cell receptor beta chains came from one sample sequenced in a study of PD-L1 blockade in urothelial cancer. As for time point: peripheral blood 6 weeks after treatment start. Using immunoSEQ multiplex PCR, the repertoire was profiled, and TCRdb retains in-frame clones only, with some absent. There are around 26,000 clones in the sample; under 90% occur only once, and less than 2% lies in the top ten. Sequences were derived from PBMCs, sampled around atezolizumab (anti-PD-L1) treatment. The source is a man aged 65-85 years with urothelial cancer.

The chain combines TRBV4-3 with TRBJ1-1; maybe TRBD1 (6 bases). This CDR3 contains 14 residues. CDR1 LGHNA and CDR2 YSLEER come from the germline V gene. V was clipped by 3 bases and J by 5 bases, with 13 bases between them. In DNA form, the CDR3 reads TGCGCCAGCAGCCAGACCCAGGGGAAGACTGAAGCTTTCTTT. Residues: CASSQTQGKTEAFF.

V and J are TRBV7-6 and TRBJ2-7; D unresolved. Trimming stripped 0 bases from V and 3 bases from J, with 6 bases between. The length of the CDR3 is 13 residues. In germline, CDR1 is SGHVS, CDR2 FNYEAQ. CDR3 in amino acids: CASSLASSYEQYF. The CDR3 DNA sequence: TGTGCCAGCAGCTTAGCATCCAGCTACGAGCAGTACTTC.

In this sample, this clone turned up a few times. V and J are TRBV7-9 and TRBJ2-2; D call uncertain. This CDR3 has 15 residues. The V end lost 5 bases, the J end lost 0 bases, and 10 bases lay between the germline ends. The V gene's germline CDR1 is SEHNR and CDR2 FQNEAQ (reference sequence). The CDR3 DNA sequence: TGTGCCAGCAGCCACACTACCGCGAACACCGGGGAGCTGTTTTTT. It codes for CASSHTTANTGELFF.

The V call is TRBV19, the J call TRBJ1-2; D is unresolved. V lost 3 bases to trimming and J lost 0 bases, with 14 bases between them. This CDR3 is 16 amino acids long. The germline V gene encodes CDR1 LNHDA and CDR2 SQIVND (reference sequence). CDR3 in DNA: TGTGCCAGTAGTATTCGGGGAGGCCTAGCTAACTATGGCTACACCTTC. This encodes CASSIRGGLANYGYTF.

V usage is TRBV20-1 and J usage is TRBJ2-3, with a possible D match to TRBD2 (5 bases). The CDR3 totals 11 residues. Germline CDR1 is DFQATT and CDR2 is SNEGSKA (reference sequence). V lost 5 bases and J lost 5, with 8 bases in between. Here the CDR3 reads CSAPAGDTQYF. DNA for the CDR3: TGCAGTGCTCCCGCGGGAGATACGCAGTATTTT.

This chain connects TRBV11-2 to TRBJ1-5; D might be TRBD1 (6 bases). CDR3 length: 12 amino acids. Germline values: CDR1 SGHAT, CDR2 FQNNGV. Trimming cost V 5 bases and J 5 bases, with 7 bases left between them. The DNA of the CDR3 is TGTGCCAGCAGCCACAGGGATCAGCCCCAGCATTTT. It specifies CASSHRDQPQHF.

V is TRBV5-6 and J is TRBJ1-2; D possibly corresponds to TRBD1 (6 bases). The CDR3 spans 17 residues. Trimming removed 1 base from V and 5 bases from J, with 21 bases in between. The germline gives CDR1 SGHDT, CDR2 YYEEEE. The DNA for the CDR3 is TGTGCCAGCAGCTTGATCACGGGGGGCGCTGTAAGATATGGCTACACCTTC. Translated, it gives CASSLITGGAVRYGYTF. The whole variable domain, remainder taken from reference TRBV5-6 and TRBJ1-2, is DAGVTQSPTHLIKTRGQQVTLRCSPKSGHDTVSWYQQALGQGPQFIFQYYEEEERQRGNFPDRFSGHQFPNYSSELNVNALLLGDSALYLCASSLITGGAVRYGYTFGSGTRLTVV.

V and J are TRBV7-9 and TRBJ2-3; tentative D call: TRBD2 (6 bases). Germline V gene sequence: CDR1 SEHNR, CDR2 FQNEAQ (reference sequence). This CDR3 has 14 residues. V was clipped by 5 bases and J by 1 base, with 10 bases between them. The CDR3 bases are TGTGCCAGCAGCCAAAGGAGGGGCACAGATACGCAGTATTTT. As protein: CASSQRRGTDTQYF.

The V gene is TRBV9, the J gene TRBJ2-3; D might be TRBD2 (6 bases). Germline V gene data show CDR1 as SGDLS and CDR2 as YYNGEE. Trimming took off 1 base at V and 0 bases at J, with 9 bases between the two ends. The CDR3 extends over 15 amino acids. The chain's CDR3 is CASSVLASSTDTQYF. CDR3 DNA sequence: TGTGCCAGCAGCGTACTAGCGTCTAGCACAGATACGCAGTATTTT.

This chain links TRBV7-9 with TRBJ2-1, with D hard to call. The length of the CDR3 is 15 residues. The V end lost 4 bases, the J end lost 0 bases, and 10 bases lay between the germline ends. CDR1 and CDR2 from the germline V gene are SEHNR and FQNEAQ (reference sequence). The CDR3 sequence: CASSSPRSSYNEQFF. The CDR3 bases are TGTGCCAGCAGCTCACCGAGGAGCTCCTACAATGAGCAGTTCTTC.

The V and J genes are TRBV7-3 and TRBJ1-1; tentative D call: TRBD1 (5 bases). Trimming removed 5 bases from V and 5 bases from J, with 15 bases in between. The CDR3 loop spans 14 amino acids. Germline CDR1 SGHTA, CDR2 FQGTGA. The CDR3 nucleotides are TGTGCCAGCAGCAAAGGTGGGGGGGTGACTGAAGCTTTCTTT. This translates into CASSKGGGVTEAFF.

The J gene is TRBJ2-7, the V gene TRBV5-1, with TRBD2 matching 12 bases. V lost 0 bases, J lost 3 bases, and 10 bases stayed unmatched. Germline V lookup: CDR1 SGHRS, CDR2 YFSETQ. The CDR3 length is 18 residues. The CDR3 DNA sequence: TGCGCCAGCAGCTTGGGACTAGCGGGAGTTGCTATTAACTACGAGCAGTACTTC. Amino acids: CASSLGLAGVAINYEQYF.

The chain recombines TRBV6-1 with TRBJ2-6; perhaps TRBD2 as D (6 bases). This CDR3 spans 13 amino acids. Germline V gene data show CDR1 as MNHNS and CDR2 as SASEGT. Between the trimmed V and J ends, which lost 8 bases and 2 bases, there was a span of 7 bases. The CDR3 sequence: CASRGAGANVLTF. The CDR3, as DNA: TGTGCCAGCCGCGGGGCTGGGGCCAACGTCCTGACTTTC.

The chain couples TRBV28 to TRBJ1-1; D is undetermined. Deletions cut 8 bases from V and 0 bases from J, with 10 bases between. The CDR3 runs 13 residues. Germline V gene lookup returns CDR1 MDHEN and CDR2 SYDVKM. The CDR3 nucleotides read TGTGCCAGCTCGTACAATTTGAACACTGAAGCTTTCTTT. It specifies CASSYNLNTEAFF.

The chain uses TRBV2 and TRBJ2-1; possibly TRBD2 for D (5 bases). The V and J ends lost 8 bases and 7 bases respectively, with 15 bases between them. CDR3 length equals 13 residues. The V gene's germline CDR1 is SNHLY and CDR2 FYNNEI. CDR3 nucleotides: TGTGCCAGCCGAACTAGTAATCTAAATGAGCAGTTCTTC. Encoded protein: CASRTSNLNEQFF.

Concerning this clone itself: Additional DNA sequences in this sample encode the identical CDR3. J is TRBJ2-7 and V is TRBV5-1, with 7 bases aligning to TRBD2. The CDR3 sequence is 16 residues long. V was clipped by 0 bases and J by 6 bases; unmatched bases: 12. Germline-derived CDR1 and CDR2 are SGHRS and YFSETQ. The CDR3 DNA reads TGCGCCAGCAGCTTGGATGCTGGACTAGGACGGCTCGAGCAGTACTTC. As protein: CASSLDAGLGRLEQYF.

The rearrangement links TRBV7-9 to TRBJ1-4; TRBD1 agrees at 7 bases. Germline values: CDR1 SEHNR, CDR2 FQNEAQ (reference sequence). The CDR3 loop spans 12 amino acids. The ends lost 6 bases at V and 8 bases at J; junction bases unmatched: 3. CDR3 in amino acids: CASSLDREKLFF. The CDR3 DNA is TGTGCCAGCAGTTTGGACAGGGAAAAACTGTTTTTT.

The genes are TRBV11-2 and TRBJ1-2, with D tentatively TRBD1 (6 bases). Looked up from germline, CDR1 is SGHAT and CDR2 is FQNNGV. The V end was cut by 5 bases, the J end by 7 bases, with 14 bases between. This CDR3 comprises 13 residues. The CDR3 loop is CASSRNRDRGYTF. CDR3 DNA: TGTGCCAGCAGCCGAAACAGGGATCGTGGCTACACCTTC.

The chain has TRBV29-1 and TRBJ2-5, with D possibly being TRBD1 (6 bases). This CDR3 contains 13 residues. The V gene's germline CDR1 is SQVTM and CDR2 ANQGSEA. Deletions cut 5 bases from V and 5 bases from J, with 15 bases between. The CDR3 protein is CSVSQGLGETQYF. CDR3 DNA: TGCAGCGTTTCACAGGGTCTAGGGGAGACCCAGTACTTC.

The chain employs TRBV7-2 and TRBJ1-2; 9 positions agree with TRBD1. CDR1 and CDR2 (germline): SGHTA, FQGNSA. With 2 bases clipped from V and 6 bases from J, the junction kept 13 bases outside the gene matches. CDR3 size: 17 residues. This chain's CDR3 is CASSLSYRDRDSNGYTF. The CDR3 nucleotides read TGTGCCAGCAGCTTATCGTACCGGGACAGGGATTCCAATGGCTACACCTTC. Complete variable domain (other parts from reference TRBV7-2 and TRBJ1-2): GAGVSQSPSNKVTEKGKDVELRCDPISGHTALYWYRQSLGQGLEFLIYFQGNSAPDKSGLPSDRFSAERTGGSVSTLTIQRTQQEDSAVYLCASSLSYRDRDSNGYTFGSGTRLTVV.

This clone has more than one count but fewer than ten. V is TRBV10-3 and J is TRBJ1-1; D not resolved. Germline CDR1 reads ENHRY; CDR2 reads SYGVKD. V dropped 1 base and J dropped 4 bases, with 10 bases sitting between them. The CDR3 runs 14 residues. The CDR3 DNA is TGTGCCATCAGTGAGTATAGGAGCGCCACTGAAGCTTTCTTT. Translation gives CAISEYRSATEAFF.

This clone was observed once. V gene TRBV7-8 combines with J gene TRBJ2-1; TRBD1 matches at 10 bases. The CDR3 contains 16 residues. Losses at the gene ends were 2 bases for V and 2 bases for J; bases not matched to a gene: 3. Looked up from germline, CDR1 is SGHVS and CDR2 is FQNEAQ. In DNA form, the CDR3 reads TGTGCCAGCAGCTTAAGGGGACAGGGGACCTACAATGAGCAGTTCTTC. Translation gives CASSLRGQGTYNEQFF.

The chain has TRBV7-2 and TRBJ2-3; the D is unclear. CDR1 is SGHTA and CDR2 is FQGNSA in the germline V gene. This CDR3 has 12 residues. V was clipped by 3 bases and J by 4 bases, with 5 bases between them. CDR3 sequence reads: CASSFRADTQYF. CDR3 in DNA: TGTGCCAGCAGCTTTCGGGCAGATACGCAGTATTTT.

The gene calls are TRBV7-9 and TRBJ2-5; a weak D match, TRBD2 (5 bases). This CDR3 has 16 amino acids. Trimming removed 3 bases from V and 5 bases from J, with 19 bases in between. Germline CDR1 SEHNR, CDR2 FQNEAQ (reference sequence). The CDR3 coding sequence is TGTGCCAGCAGCTTTCATTTGCTCTGGCCGGGGGAGACCCAGTACTTC. It yields the protein CASSFHLLWPGETQYF.

The chain is built from TRBV18 and TRBJ2-3; D is undetermined. The germline CDR1 and CDR2 sequences are KGHSH and LQKENI. Trimming removed 3 bases at V and 5 bases at J, with 6 bases between. This CDR3 is 12 amino acids long. In nucleotides, the CDR3 is TGTGCCAGCTCACCTACCGGAGATACGCAGTATTTT. Protein product: CASSPTGDTQYF.

J is TRBJ2-2 and V is TRBV5-8; TRBD2 might be the D (6 bases). Trimming took off 4 bases at V and 6 bases at J, with 13 bases between the two ends. Germline V gene data show CDR1 as SGHTS and CDR2 as YDEGEE. The CDR3 extends over 14 amino acids. The DNA of the CDR3 is TGTGCCAGCAGCCTACGACTAGTGGCCGGGGAGCTGTTTTTT. This gives the protein CASSLRLVAGELFF.

The rearrangement joins TRBV7-6 to TRBJ1-2; D possibly corresponds to TRBD1 (5 bases). The V end was cut by 1 base, the J end by 2 bases, with 5 bases between. The CDR3 is made up of 13 amino acids. Germline lookup yields CDR1 SGHVS and CDR2 FNYEAQ. The CDR3: CASSLEGNYGYTF. In DNA, the CDR3 is TGTGCCAGCAGCTTAGAGGGGAACTATGGCTACACCTTC. Filled out from reference TRBV7-6 and TRBJ1-2, the complete variable domain reads GAGVSQSPRYKVTKRGQDVALRCDPISGHVSLYWYRQALGQGPEFLTYFNYEAQQDKSGLPNDRFSAERPEGSISTLTIQRTEQRDSAMYRCASSLEGNYGYTFGSGTRLTVV.

The J gene is TRBJ1-2, the V gene TRBV7-2; no definite D call. With 4 bases removed from V and 5 bases from J, the gap between germline ends came to 8 bases. There are 12 residues in the CDR3. CDR1 and CDR2 from the germline V gene are SGHTA and FQGNSA. CDR3 in amino acids: CASSSGLYGYTF. CDR3 coding DNA: TGTGCCAGCAGCTCAGGCCTTTATGGCTACACCTTC. The full variable domain, with the rest looked up from reference TRBV7-2 and TRBJ1-2, is GAGVSQSPSNKVTEKGKDVELRCDPISGHTALYWYRQSLGQGLEFLIYFQGNSAPDKSGLPSDRFSAERTGGSVSTLTIQRTQQEDSAVYLCASSSGLYGYTFGSGTRLTVV.

The rearrangement links TRBV9 to TRBJ2-1; 8 nucleotides line up with TRBD2. There are 15 residues in the CDR3. Germline-derived CDR1 and CDR2 are SGDLS and YYNGEE. Unmatched junction bases numbered 6, after V lost 0 bases and J lost 7 bases. CDR3 in amino acids: CASSVDGRAKNEQFF. The CDR3 DNA reads as TGTGCCAGCAGCGTAGACGGGAGGGCCAAAAATGAGCAGTTCTTC.